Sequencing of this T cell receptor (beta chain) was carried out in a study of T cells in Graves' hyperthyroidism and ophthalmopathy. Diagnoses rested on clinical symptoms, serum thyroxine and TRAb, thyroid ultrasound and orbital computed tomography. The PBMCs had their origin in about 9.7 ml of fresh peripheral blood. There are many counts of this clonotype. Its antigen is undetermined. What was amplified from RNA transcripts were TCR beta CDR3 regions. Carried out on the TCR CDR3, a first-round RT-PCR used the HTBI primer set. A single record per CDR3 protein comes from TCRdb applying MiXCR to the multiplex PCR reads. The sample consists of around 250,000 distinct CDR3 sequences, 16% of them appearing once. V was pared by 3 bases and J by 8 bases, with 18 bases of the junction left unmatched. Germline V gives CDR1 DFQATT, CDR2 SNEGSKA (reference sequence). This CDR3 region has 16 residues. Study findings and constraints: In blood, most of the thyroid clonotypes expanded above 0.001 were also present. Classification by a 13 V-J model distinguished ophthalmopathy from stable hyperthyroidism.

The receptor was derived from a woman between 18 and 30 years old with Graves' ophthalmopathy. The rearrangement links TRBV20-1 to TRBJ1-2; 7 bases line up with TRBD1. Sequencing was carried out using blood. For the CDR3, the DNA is TGCAGTGCTAGTTCCATGAGGAGCGACAGGGCTACGGGCTACACCTTC. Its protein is CSASSMRSDRATGYTF.